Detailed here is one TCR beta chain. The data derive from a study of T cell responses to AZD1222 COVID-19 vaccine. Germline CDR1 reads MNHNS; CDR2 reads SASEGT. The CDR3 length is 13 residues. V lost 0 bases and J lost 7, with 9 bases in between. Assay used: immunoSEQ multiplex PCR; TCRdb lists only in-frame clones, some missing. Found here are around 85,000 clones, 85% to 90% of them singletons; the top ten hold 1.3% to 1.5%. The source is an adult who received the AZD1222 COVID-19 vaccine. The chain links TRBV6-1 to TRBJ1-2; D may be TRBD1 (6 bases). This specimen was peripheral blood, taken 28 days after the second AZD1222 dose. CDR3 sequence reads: CASSEAGAAGYTF. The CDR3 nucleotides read TGTGCCAGCAGTGAAGCGGGGGCGGCTGGCTACACCTTC.